This TCR beta chain appears in the sequencing data of a study of blood T cell repertoires in COVID-19. Germline V gene lookup returns CDR1 MGHRA and CDR2 YSYEKL. The ends were cut back, 4 bases at V and 1 base at J, with 25 bases in the middle. The CDR3 loop spans 19 amino acids. Only in-frame clones appear in the TCRdb table, and some are missing; sequencing was by immunoSEQ multiplex PCR. The sample gives roughly 250,000 clones, 87% of which show up once; about 2.1% is in the top ten. The specimen was peripheral blood. This clonotype was obtained from a woman aged 45-65 years with acute or convalescent COVID-19. The V gene is TRBV4-1, the J gene TRBJ1-1; the D is unclear. The CDR3 sequence: CASSPHRSTSGLENTEAFF. CDR3 sequence (DNA): TGCGCCAGCAGCCCGCACCGGTCCACTTCGGGTTTGGAGAACACTGAAGCTTTCTTT.